What follows are 21 T cell receptor beta chains derived from one specimen sequenced in a study of shared clonotypes between healthy human individuals. Assay used: immunoSEQ multiplex PCR; TCRdb lists only in-frame clones, some missing. The table shows 500,000 or so clones, with approximately 94% occurring only once. Sequencing was done on a sample of naive CD4+ T cells sorted from blood. Subset meaning: CD45RA+ positively selected. The receptor source for this set is a woman aged 30 to 39 in good health.

The rearrangement joins TRBV27 to TRBJ1-2, with 8 bases that match TRBD1. This CDR3 is built from 15 residues. V lost 5 bases and J lost 5; bases outside the gene matches: 10. The germline V gene has CDR1 MNHEY and CDR2 SMNVEV (reference sequence). The CDR3 DNA sequence: TGTGCCAGCAGTAGAGACAGGGGTTTTCGGTATGGCTACACCTTC. Translating gives CASSRDRGFRYGYTF.

The V call is TRBV11-3, the J call TRBJ2-1, with D hard to call. V lost 5 bases to trimming and J lost 3 bases, with 14 bases between them. Germline values: CDR1 SGHNT, CDR2 YENEEA. The CDR3 is 15 amino acids. CDR3 DNA: TGTGCCAGCAGCCGAAAAGGATTTCGCTACAATGAGCAGTTCTTC. Translating gives CASSRKGFRYNEQFF.

V usage is TRBV7-9 and J usage is TRBJ2-5; TRBD1 matches 9 bases. The germline V gene encodes CDR1 SEHNR and CDR2 FQNEAQ (reference sequence). CDR3 size: 16 residues. V was pared by 5 bases and J by 2 bases, with 9 bases of the junction left unmatched. CDR3 protein: CASSLGDRGRQETQYF. The CDR3, as DNA: TGTGCCAGCAGCCTCGGAGACAGGGGGAGGCAAGAGACCCAGTACTTC. Drawing the rest from reference TRBV7-9 and TRBJ2-5, the complete variable domain is DTGVSQNPRHKITKRGQNVTFRCDPISEHNRLYWYRQTLGQGPEFLTYFQNEAQLEKSRLLSDRFSAERPKGSFSTLEIQRTEQGDSAMYLCASSLGDRGRQETQYFGPGTRLLVL.

J is TRBJ2-5 and V is TRBV25-1; D is undetermined. The J call may not be correct, given that the DNA end is closer to TRBJ2-7. Germline V gene sequence: CDR1 MGHDK, CDR2 SYGVNS. CDR3 size: 12 residues. The CDR3 nucleotides read TGTGCCAGCGCAACGGTCTCCTACGAGCAGTACTTC. This gives the protein CASATVSYEQYF.

V gene TRBV6-5 combines with J gene TRBJ1-2; D call uncertain. The germline V gene encodes CDR1 MNHEY and CDR2 SVGAGI. V gave up 11 bases and J gave up 4 bases, with 14 bases separating them. The CDR3 covers 12 residues. CDR3 sequence reads: CASSRGSYGYTF. The CDR3 bases are TGTGCCTCAAGTCGCGGATCCTATGGCTACACCTTC.

The chain is built from TRBV1 and TRBJ2-7. TRBV1 is tagged as a pseudogene. The CDR3 runs to 13 residues. The CDR3 DNA reads as TGCACCAGCACCCAGGGGTGCTCCTACGAGCAGTACTTC. As protein: CTSTQGCSYEQYF.

This clone was counted a single time. The chain is built from TRBV28 and TRBJ2-7; 7 bases match TRBD1. The V segment lost 7 bases and the J segment 9 bases; nucleotides outside the gene matches: 15. The CDR3 sequence is 14 residues long. The germline CDR1 and CDR2 sequences are MDHEN and SYDVKM. Here the CDR3 DNA reads TGTGCCAGCACCAATTACAGGGGTGTTCTAGCGCAGTACTTC. Translating it yields CASTNYRGVLAQYF.

The chain couples TRBV7-9 to TRBJ2-1; the D gene could be TRBD1 or TRBD2 (5 bases each). Germline V lookup: CDR1 SEHNR, CDR2 FQNEAQ (reference sequence). CDR3 length: 16 residues. V was pared by 5 bases and J by 5 bases, with 19 bases between. The CDR3 reads CASSRPGQRAHNEQFF. The CDR3 bases are TGTGCCAGCAGCCGCCCGGGGCAGAGGGCACACAATGAGCAGTTCTTC.

This rearrangement joins TRBV5-1 to TRBJ1-1, with 8 nucleotides matching TRBD1. Germline V gives CDR1 SGHRS, CDR2 YFSETQ. This CDR3 has 13 residues. V gave up 4 bases and J gave up 3 bases; unmatched junction bases: 2. The DNA of the CDR3 is TGCGCCAGCAGCGAGGACAGGGACACTGAAGCTTTCTTT. Translated, it gives CASSEDRDTEAFF.

This chain links TRBV19 with TRBJ2-1; 8 nucleotides align to TRBD2. Germline V gene data show CDR1 as LNHDA and CDR2 as SQIVND (reference sequence). The V segment lost 5 bases and the J segment 3 bases; nucleotides outside the gene matches: 3. The length of the CDR3 is 14 residues. The CDR3 DNA follows: TGTGCCAGTAGTTGGAGCGGGAGCTACAATGAGCAGTTCTTC. Translating it yields CASSWSGSYNEQFF.

The V gene is TRBV4-1, the J gene TRBJ2-5; 10 positions match TRBD2. The germline CDR1 and CDR2 sequences are MGHRA and YSYEKL. The CDR3 extends over 15 amino acids. Trimming cost V 4 bases and J 5 bases; bases outside gene matches: 7. CDR3 DNA sequence: TGCGCCAGCAGCCTCGGGACTAGCGAATGGGAGACCCAGTACTTC. It yields the protein CASSLGTSEWETQYF.

This sequence joins TRBV11-2 and TRBJ2-7; D may be TRBD1 or TRBD2 (5 bases each). The CDR3 spans 18 residues. CDR1 is SGHAT and CDR2 is FQNNGV in the germline V gene. The germline V and J ends were trimmed by 5 bases and 2 bases, with 25 bases remaining between them. CDR3 coding DNA: TGTGCCAGCAGCCTCAGGGCCCGGGCAGGGACGGGCACCTACGAGCAGTACTTC. Its translation: CASSLRARAGTGTYEQYF.

The chain carries TRBV19 and TRBJ2-5, with a tentative D call TRBD1 (6 bases). This CDR3 spans 17 amino acids. Germline CDR1 and CDR2: LNHDA and SQIVND (reference sequence). The V end lost 6 bases, the J end lost 4 bases, and 24 bases lay between the germline ends. In DNA, the CDR3 is TGTGCCAGTAGCCGTCGGGATGGAACAGGGTTAAGAGAGACCCAGTACTTC. It yields the protein CASSRRDGTGLRETQYF.

Only one count was recorded for this clone. The J gene is TRBJ2-3, the V gene TRBV5-1; unclear D gene. Germline V gene lookup returns CDR1 SGHRS and CDR2 YFSETQ. V was pared by 3 bases and J by 0 bases, with 11 bases between. This CDR3 spans 15 amino acids. CDR3 residues: CASSSARSSTDTQYF. CDR3 bases: TGCGCCAGCAGCTCCGCCCGGTCTAGCACAGATACGCAGTATTTT.

The rearrangement links TRBV28 to TRBJ2-7, with D perhaps given as TRBD1 or TRBD2 (5 bases each). V was shortened by 1 base and J by 3 bases, with 16 bases between the two germline ends. The germline CDR1 and CDR2 sequences are MDHEN and SYDVKM. The CDR3 totals 16 residues. The CDR3 region is CASSLFRDGENYEQYF. The CDR3 coding sequence is TGTGCCAGCAGTTTATTTCGGGACGGAGAAAACTACGAGCAGTACTTC. The full variable domain, its missing parts supplied by reference TRBV28 and TRBJ2-7, is DVKVTQSSRYLVKRTGEKVFLECVQDMDHENMFWYRQDPGLGLRLIYFSYDVKMKEKGDIPEGYSVSREKKERFSLILESASTNQTSMYLCASSLFRDGENYEQYFGPGTRLTVT.

The V call is TRBV7-2, the J call TRBJ2-1, with TRBD1 matching over 7 bases. CDR3 size: 13 residues. Losses at the gene ends were 0 bases for V and 16 bases for J; bases not matched to a gene: 9. Germline CDR1 SGHTA, CDR2 FQGNSA. The DNA for the CDR3 is TGTGCCAGCAGCTTAGCGTATGGCAGGGGGTCATTCTTC. It codes for CASSLAYGRGSFF.

This rearrangement joins TRBV9 to TRBJ2-7; D gene uncertain. The CDR3 loop spans 15 amino acids. Germline V lookup: CDR1 SGDLS, CDR2 YYNGEE. The V and J ends lost 0 bases and 0 bases respectively, with 10 bases between them. The CDR3 spells CASSVGNQRSYEQYF. The DNA of the CDR3 is TGTGCCAGCAGCGTAGGAAACCAGCGCTCCTACGAGCAGTACTTC.

J is TRBJ2-2 and V is TRBV10-3; 10 bases are a match to TRBD2. V lost 4 bases, J lost 3 bases, and 2 bases stayed unmatched. The V gene's germline CDR1 is ENHRY and CDR2 SYGVKD. This CDR3 spans 15 amino acids. The CDR3 reads CAISVGTSDTGELFF. In DNA form, the CDR3 reads TGTGCCATCAGTGTTGGGACTAGCGACACCGGGGAGCTGTTTTTT.

The chain couples TRBV7-9 to TRBJ2-3; D remains ambiguous. V was clipped by 0 bases and J by 0 bases, with 7 bases between them. Per germline, CDR1 SEHNR and CDR2 FQNEAQ (reference sequence). CDR3 length: 15 amino acids. CDR3 residues: CASSLAGPSTDTQYF. In DNA, the CDR3 is TGTGCCAGCAGCTTAGCCGGACCTAGCACAGATACGCAGTATTTT.

The chain employs TRBV11-3 and TRBJ2-1; TRBD2 aligns across 16 bases. Per the germline V gene, CDR1 is SGHNT and CDR2 is YENEEA. V shed 2 bases and J 9 bases; nucleotides not matched to a gene: 7. The CDR3 consists of 17 residues. The CDR3 loop reads CASSLTGTSGRAGEQFF. The CDR3, as DNA: TGTGCCAGCAGCTTAACCGGGACTAGCGGGAGGGCCGGTGAGCAGTTCTTC. The full variable domain, in which reference TRBV11-3 and TRBJ2-1 provide the parts outside the CDR3, is EAGVVQSPRYKIIEKKQPVAFWCNPISGHNTLYWYLQNLGQGPELLIRYENEEAVDDSQLPKDRFSAERLKGVDSTLKIQPAELGDSAVYLCASSLTGTSGRAGEQFFGPGTRLTVL.

The J gene is TRBJ2-1, the V gene TRBV9; the match to TRBD2 covers 10 bases. V trimming: 0 bases; J trimming: 6 bases; junction bases outside the gene matches: 12. The germline V gene has CDR1 SGDLS and CDR2 YYNGEE. The CDR3 runs 18 residues. The CDR3 region has the DNA TGTGCCAGCAGCGTAGGACCTCAAGCGGGAGGGCCCGGCAATGAGCAGTTCTTC. Translating gives CASSVGPQAGGPGNEQFF.